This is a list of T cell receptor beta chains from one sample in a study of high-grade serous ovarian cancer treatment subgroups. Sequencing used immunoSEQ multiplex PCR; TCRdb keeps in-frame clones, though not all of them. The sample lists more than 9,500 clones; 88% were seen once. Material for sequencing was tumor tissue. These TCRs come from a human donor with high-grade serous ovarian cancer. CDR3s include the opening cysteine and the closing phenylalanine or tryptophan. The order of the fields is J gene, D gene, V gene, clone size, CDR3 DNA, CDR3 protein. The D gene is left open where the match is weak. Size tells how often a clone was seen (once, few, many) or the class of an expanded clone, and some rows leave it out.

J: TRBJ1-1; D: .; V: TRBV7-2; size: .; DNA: TGTGCCAGCAGCTTAGATTCGTCCAGGGCCACTGAAGCTTTCTTT; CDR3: CASSLDSSRATEAFF
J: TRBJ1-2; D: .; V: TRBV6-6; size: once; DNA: TGTGCCAGCAGTCACGCGGACAACTTCTATGGCTACACCTTC; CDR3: CASSHADNFYGYTF
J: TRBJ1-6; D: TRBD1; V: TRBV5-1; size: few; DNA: TGCGCCAGCAGGTCCGGCTCGGGACAGGCAAATTCACCCCTCCACTTT; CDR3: CASRSGSGQANSPLHF
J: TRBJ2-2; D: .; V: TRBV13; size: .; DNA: TGTGCCAGCAGCTCATTGGGCACCGGGGAGCTGTTTTTT; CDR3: CASSSLGTGELFF
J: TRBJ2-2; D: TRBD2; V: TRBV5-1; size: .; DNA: TGCGCCAGCAGCGTAATTGGGACTAGCGGGGGGCCGACGTTTTCCACCGGGGAGCTGTTTTTT; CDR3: CASSVIGTSGGPTFSTGELFF
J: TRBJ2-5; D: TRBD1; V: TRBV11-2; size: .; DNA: TGTGCCAGCAGCTTATTCGGGACAGGGGGTGGAGAGACCCAGTACTTC; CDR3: CASSLFGTGGGETQYF
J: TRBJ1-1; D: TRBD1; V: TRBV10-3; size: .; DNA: TGTGCCATCAGTGAGTCGAGGGGACAGGGGGCGCGGCGAAACACTGAAGCTTTCTTT; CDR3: CAISESRGQGARRNTEAFF
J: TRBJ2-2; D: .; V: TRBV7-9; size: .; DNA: TGTGCCAGCAGCTTAGACGGGTACGCCGGGGAGCTGTTTTTT; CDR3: CASSLDGYAGELFF
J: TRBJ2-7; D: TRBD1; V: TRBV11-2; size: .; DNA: TGTGCCAGCAGCTTAAGGACAGGGAACGAGCAGTACTTC; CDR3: CASSLRTGNEQYF
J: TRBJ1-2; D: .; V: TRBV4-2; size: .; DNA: TGTGCCAGCAGCCAAGCCCAGCAGACTCTCCATGGCTACACCTTC; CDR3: CASSQAQQTLHGYTF
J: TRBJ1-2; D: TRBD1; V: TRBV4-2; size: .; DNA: TGTGCCAGCAGCCAAGATGACAGGGCAGCCGATGGCTACACCTTC; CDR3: CASSQDDRAADGYTF
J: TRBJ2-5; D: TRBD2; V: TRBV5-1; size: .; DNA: TGCGCCAGCAGCTTGATGACTAGCGGGGGGGCCTTAGGGGAGACCCAGTACTTC; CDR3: CASSLMTSGGALGETQYF
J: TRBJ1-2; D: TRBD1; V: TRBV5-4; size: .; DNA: TGTGCCAGCAGCTTGGGAGGACAGGCCAACTATGGCTACACCTTC; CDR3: CASSLGGQANYGYTF
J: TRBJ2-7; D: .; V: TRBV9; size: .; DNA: TGTGCCAGCAGCGCTCATGACCTCGGGTACGAGCAGTACTTC; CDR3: CASSAHDLGYEQYF